This T cell receptor beta chain was documented in a study of blood T cell repertoires in COVID-19. The sample holds a few counts of this clone. Original handling: Nucleated cell counts were estimated from reference gene primer amplification. This table comes from immunoSEQ multiplex PCR, and its TCRdb copy is limited to in-frame clones, with some not included. Clonal size and the V and J genes are those of that table, whereas D and trimming came from the DNA. In the table there are roughly 300,000 clones, roughly 86% of which are singletons. There are 15 residues in the CDR3. The germline CDR1 and CDR2 sequences are GTSNPN and SVGIG (reference sequence). Trimming took 2 bases from V and 1 from J, leaving 14 bases between them.

The V gene is TRBV30, the J gene TRBJ1-1; TRBD1 is a possible D gene (5 bases). The source is a woman aged 45-65 years with acute or convalescent COVID-19. Sequencing was carried out using peripheral blood. As DNA, the CDR3 is TGTGCCTGGAGTTCAAGCAGGGCTACGAACACTGAAGCTTTCTTT. Encoded protein: CAWSSSRATNTEAFF. The variable domain in full, with the rest retrieved from reference TRBV30 and TRBJ1-1, is SQTIHQWPATLVQPVGSPLSLECTVEGTSNPNLYWYRQAAGRGLQLLFYSVGIGQISSEVPQNLSASRPQDRQFILSSKKLLLSDSGFYLCAWSSSRATNTEAFFGQGTRLTVV.